This entry describes one TCR beta chain. This clonotype appeared a few times. Its antigen has not been determined. The record has no base qualities; no much larger clone is one base away. Library creation used UMI-ligation and nested PCR. An equimolar mix of two oligonucleotides covering both TRBC1 and TRBC2 was used as the beta constant-region primer. A single-stranded oligonucleotide containing the SP2 primer and a 12-nucleotide UMI was joined to the 3' end of the cDNA by T4 RNA ligase 1. The ligated cDNA went through four rounds of PCR with nested alpha and beta constant-region primers together with the SP2 primer. Incubation of the ligation reaction lasted roughly 18-24 hours at 16 degrees C. PCR2 was usually performed as a SYBR Green qPCR and halted at a preset threshold so that over-amplification would not occur. Every purification after the first one was done using Agencourt AMPure XP magnetic beads. Libraries were quantified by Qubit and checked on a TapeStation, where a main peak was expected near 650 bp. Pooled libraries were sequenced on an Illumina MiSeq using v2 2x251 paired-end kits, and typically roughly 1-2.1 million reads were obtained per sample. Each sample was pooled at 4 nM, and roughly 4.5-7% PhiX was included to help cluster recognition. In the authors' own workflow: FASTQ reads processed by Demultiplexor were assigned V and J genes by Decombinator through tag matching that tolerated a single base-pair mismatch. Collapsinator used UMIs to correct both sequencing errors and frequency errors arising from PCR heterogeneity. CDR3Translator translated TCRs and extracted CDR3s from the conserved cysteine to the FGXG phenylalanine, flagging non-productive sequences. Gini, Shannon entropy and inverse Simpson indices were calculated on repertoires that had been subsampled to equal numbers of UMI-defined TCRs. Clonotype abundance distributions were fitted to a power law by maximum likelihood within the linear range. Similar UMI counts, unique TCR numbers and clonal distributions were obtained with the pipeline and with MIGEC on one naive CD8 sample. One analysis removed from the naive repertoire any naive TCRs that were also found in any memory subset from the same donor. Repertoires were searched for 7,322 CMV-associated CDR3 sequences compiled from VDJdb and a published dataset. TCRdb trimmed public reads at Q25 via fastp, called clones via MiXCR and kept in-frame beta chains. One record per CDR3 amino acid sequence lists the most common genes and DNA. TCRdb, not the authors, supplied the V and J calls. Here the sample has 130,000 to 150,000 distinct CDR3 sequences; over 15% occur a single time. The ten top clones hold about 0.14% of the sample.

The data stem from a study of naive and memory T cell subsets (dated by TCRdb to between 2016 and 2019). Broadly, across the study: The study applied an open-source, UMI-based TCR alpha and beta sequencing pipeline to sorted naive and memory peripheral blood T cell subsets. IgG serology results and the functional CMV T cell responses were in complete agreement. RNA was DNase-treated and reverse transcribed with TCR constant-region primers, mostly using SuperScript III.

Sequences LNHNV (CDR1) and YYDKDF (CDR2) are obtained from the germline V gene (reference sequence). Spanning cysteine to phenylalanine, the CDR3 consists of 16 amino acids. CDR3 DNA only is kept here, 48 bases in frame from base 1. V ends up 3 bases short and J 2 bases short, with an unmatched junction base count of 10. Broader findings and caveats from the paper: In both CD4 and CD8 cells, going from naive through CM, EM and EMRA, the Gini index went up while Shannon and inverse Simpson diversity went down. A clonotype was defined as a single alpha or beta chain sequence rather than as a paired alpha/beta receptor. RNA-based TCR counts may be influenced by expression changes linked to T cell activation and differentiation. A few larger clonotypes were present in naive repertoires, especially CD8 naive repertoires, and these clonotypes were possibly memory cells re-expressing CD45RA. TCR abundance followed a power law with an exponent that was different for naive and memory subsets but consistent across the three individuals. The repertoire findings for the naive and memory subsets could not be validated against a ground truth because none was available. Once error correction was done, more than 90% of naive TCR sequences showed up just once, which made the naive abundance distributions much steeper than those of the memory subsets.

TCR alpha and beta chain libraries were amplified separately from the second PCR step onward. CMV status of each donor was established by measuring IFNgamma production from CD4+ T cells after fresh PBMCs were stimulated overnight with CMV viral lysate. CD4 T cells were positively selected with Miltenyi beads, followed by positive selection of CD8 T cells from the CD4-negative fraction. After staining for CD3, CD4, CD8, CD45RA, CD27 and a live/dead dye, cells were sorted on a BD Aria II into four subsets based on CD45RA and CD27. Three healthy volunteers provided blood, and each donor's sample was split into CD4 and CD8 T cells and then further divided into four differentiation subsets. About 110 ml of peripheral blood was drawn per donor, and PBMC were isolated by Ficoll-Paque PLUS density-gradient centrifugation. The sorted cells were lysed in RLT buffer, after which RNA was extracted using a Qiagen RNeasy kit and kept at -80 degrees C.

The TCR comes from a human donor in good health. The sample taken for sequencing was naive CD4+ T cells from blood. Read against the paper, the sample's cell subset or site label means: naive T cells, CD45RA high CD27+. Recombination connected TRBV15 to TRBJ2-7; a stretch of 7 junction bases matches TRBD1. The CDR3 region has the sequence CATSSTTTGTTYEQYF. The DNA sequence is given as TGTGCCACCAGCAGCACAACGACAGGGACCACCTACGAGCAGTACTTC.